This passage covers 28 T cell receptor beta chains from one sample sequenced in a study of blood T cells in healthy people across ages. Together with a sample-barcoded 5' primer, a J-beta primer mix was included in a second PCR lasting roughly 7 to 11 cycles. In TCRdb, the 5' RACE reads were re-called with MiXCR into one record per CDR3 protein. This table has under 800,000 distinct CDR3 sequences, approximately 39% appearing once. Sequenced material: blood. The origin of the receptors is a woman between 55 and 75 years old in good health.

The chain joins TRBV19 to TRBJ2-1; 9 bases fit TRBD1. The V segment lost 10 bases and the J segment 6 bases; nucleotides outside the gene matches: 7. There are 13 residues in the CDR3. CDR1 is LNHDA, CDR2 SQIVND, per germline (reference sequence). The CDR3 DNA follows: TGTGCCATTAAGGGACAGGGACCCAATGAGCAGTTCTTC. Translated: CAIKGQGPNEQFF. Looking up the rest from reference TRBV19 and TRBJ2-1 gives the full variable domain: DGGITQSPKYLFRKEGQNVTLSCEQNLNHDAMYWYRQDPGQGLRLIYYSQIVNDFQKGDIAEGYSVSREKKESFPLTVTSAQKNPTAFYLCAIKGQGPNEQFFGPGTRLTVL.

This clonotype appeared once. The chain links TRBV25-1 to TRBJ1-1, with TRBD1 as a possible D gene (5 bases). Trimming removed 7 bases at V and 5 bases at J, with 17 bases between. Germline assignment: CDR1 MGHDK and CDR2 SYGVNS. The CDR3 length is 14 residues. CDR3 sequence (DNA): TGTGCCAGCACGCTTGACAGTTACAAAACTGAAGCTTTCTTT. Translation gives CASTLDSYKTEAFF.

A word on this clonotype: The junction and the germline gene differ at one end; a read error may be behind it. V and J are TRBV7-2 and TRBJ2-3, with D possibly being TRBD2 (6 bases). Germline CDR1 is SGHTA and CDR2 is FQGNSA. The CDR3 extends over 15 amino acids. The CDR3 DNA sequence: TGTGCCAGCAGCTTAGCGGGAGGCCCCACAGATACGCGGTATTTT. Translating gives CASSLAGGPTDTRYF.

The rearrangement links TRBV6-5 to TRBJ2-7; D is unclear. The ends were cut back, 6 bases at V and 2 bases at J, with 14 bases in the middle. Germline CDR1 and CDR2: MNHEY and SVGAGI. The CDR3 is made up of 14 amino acids. CDR3 loop: CASSPRLGTYEQYF. As DNA, the CDR3 is TGTGCCAGCAGCCCGAGACTGGGAACCTACGAGCAGTACTTC.

This clonotype was counted at least ten times. This chain joins TRBV29-1 and TRBJ2-7; TRBD1 aligns across 8 bases. V shed 6 bases and J 2 bases; nucleotides not matched to a gene: 6. This CDR3 is 13 amino acids long. Per germline, CDR1 SQVTM and CDR2 ANQGSEA. The CDR3 coding sequence is TGCAGCGTCCAGAGACAGGGGCCCTACGAGCAGTACTTC. It yields the protein CSVQRQGPYEQYF.

This clonotype was seen a handful of times. The J gene is TRBJ2-7, the V gene TRBV7-9; 8 nucleotides line up with TRBD1. V lost 5 bases and J lost 4; bases outside the gene matches: 7. Germline V lookup: CDR1 SEHNR, CDR2 FQNEAQ (reference sequence). This CDR3 spans 14 amino acids. For the CDR3, the DNA is TGTGCCAGCAGCCTCCCGGGACAGGAATACGAGCAGTACTTC. This translates into CASSLPGQEYEQYF.

The rearrangement uses TRBV20-1 and TRBJ2-5; D call uncertain. Trimming shortened V by 3 bases and J by 4 bases, and 15 bases separated the two germline ends. This CDR3 is built from 14 residues. CDR1 and CDR2 (germline): DFQATT, SNEGSKA (reference sequence). The CDR3 sequence is CSASHIGRRETQYF. In DNA, the CDR3 is TGCAGTGCTAGTCATATCGGGCGGAGAGAGACCCAGTACTTC.

This clonotype was found a few times. The J gene is TRBJ1-2, the V gene TRBV12-3 or TRBV12-4, with 8 bases that match TRBD1. This CDR3 spans 14 amino acids. With 5 bases clipped from V and 5 bases from J, the junction kept 7 bases outside the gene matches. CDR3 nucleotides: TGTGCCAGCAGTCCTGGACAGGGTCGGTATGGCTACACCTTC. It codes for CASSPGQGRYGYTF.

This clonotype was observed once. V gene TRBV6-5 combines with J gene TRBJ2-2, with 8 bases lining up with TRBD1. The CDR3 extends over 17 amino acids. Germline V gives CDR1 MNHEY, CDR2 SVGAGI. V gave up 2 bases and J gave up 3 bases; unmatched junction bases: 8. The DNA for the CDR3 is TGTGCCAGCAGTTACGCCACCAGGGGGCTTTACACCGGGGAGCTGTTTTTT. Translation: CASSYATRGLYTGELFF.

The chain couples TRBV20-1 to TRBJ2-1; 10 bases map to TRBD2. V shed 0 bases and J 2 bases; nucleotides not matched to a gene: 10. Germline CDR1 DFQATT, CDR2 SNEGSKA (reference sequence). This CDR3 spans 18 amino acids. The CDR3 coding sequence is TGCAGTGCTAGAGATCAGAGCGGGAGGGCAGGGACCTACAATGAGCAGTTCTTC. It yields the protein CSARDQSGRAGTYNEQFF.

This chain links TRBV6-6 with TRBJ2-5, with D unresolved. The J call could be wrong; TRBJ2-7 is a better fit for the DNA end. Per the germline V gene, CDR1 is MNHNY and CDR2 is SVGAGI (reference sequence). CDR3 size: 12 residues. The CDR3 DNA reads TGTGCCAGCTGTCCACAGTACGACGAGCAGTACTTC. Translated, it gives CASCPQYDEQYF.

This clonotype was observed a few times. J is TRBJ2-3 and V is TRBV9; 12 nucleotides line up with TRBD2. Trimming took 3 bases from V and 3 from J; bases not matched to a gene: 5. Germline-derived CDR1 and CDR2 are SGDLS and YYNGEE. The CDR3 spans 16 residues. CDR3 in amino acids: CASSARLAGVTDTQYF. Here the CDR3 DNA reads TGTGCCAGCAGCGCCCGACTAGCGGGAGTAACAGATACGCAGTATTTT.

This clonotype occurred many times. The chain recombines TRBV29-1 with TRBJ1-2; no firm D call. CDR1 and CDR2 (germline): SQVTM, ANQGSEA. V lost 0 bases and J lost 6, with 11 bases in between. The CDR3 runs 13 residues. The CDR3 sequence: CSVEEGDTHGYTF. In nucleotides, the CDR3 is TGCAGCGTTGAAGAGGGAGACACCCATGGCTACACCTTC.

This clonotype was seen at least ten times. The chain combines TRBV10-1 with TRBJ2-5; D may be TRBD1 or TRBD2 (6 bases each). CDR3 length equals 15 residues. V was trimmed by 5 bases and J by 1 base, leaving 14 bases between them. From germline, CDR1 is WNHNN and CDR2 SYGVQD (reference sequence). The CDR3 region has the DNA TGCGCCAGCAGTCAAACGGGGGCCCGCCAAGAGACCCAGTACTTC. Its protein product is CASSQTGARQETQYF.

The genes are TRBV12-3 or TRBV12-4 and TRBJ1-1, with D possibly TRBD1 on 6 matching bases. The CDR3 is 12 residues long. V was trimmed by 5 bases and J by 6 bases, leaving 10 bases between them. The CDR3 here is CASSVGGAEAFF. As DNA, the CDR3 is TGTGCCAGCAGTGTAGGGGGGGCTGAAGCTTTCTTT.

The V and J genes are TRBV7-2 and TRBJ2-1; possibly TRBD1 for D (6 bases). The length of the CDR3 is 13 residues. Trimming left V 4 bases short and J 3 bases short, with 7 bases between. Germline V gene sequence: CDR1 SGHTA, CDR2 FQGNSA. CDR3 coding DNA: TGTGCCAGCAGCTGGGACAACTACAATGAGCAGTTCTTC. Translated: CASSWDNYNEQFF.

Points on this clonotype: Possible read error: a much larger clone is one base away. The chain uses TRBV9 and TRBJ2-7, with a possible D match to TRBD1 (6 bases). CDR1 and CDR2 (germline): SGDLS, YYNGEE. CDR3 size: 14 residues. DNA of the CDR3: TGTGTCAGCAGCGTAGATCAGGGGCCCTACGAGCAGTACTTC. Translating gives CVSSVDQGPYEQYF.

On this clonotype itself: Relative to the germline gene, one junction end is altered; a read error may explain this. This chain uses TRBV7-3 with TRBJ2-3; TRBD1 agrees at 7 bases. CDR1 SGHTA and CDR2 FQGTGA come from the germline V gene. The length of the CDR3 is 17 residues. Here the CDR3 DNA reads TGTGTCAGCAGCCCCACGACAGGGCCGGCCACCCAAGATACGCAGTATTTT. Its protein is CVSSPTTGPATQDTQYF.

V is TRBV29-1 and J is TRBJ2-3, with unresolved D. V was cut by 3 bases and J by 3 bases, with 10 bases left in between. Per the germline V gene, CDR1 is SQVTM and CDR2 is ANQGSEA. This CDR3 spans 13 amino acids. In DNA form, the CDR3 reads TGCAGCGTTGATGGCGGAGTGACAGATACGCAGTATTTT. Its translation: CSVDGGVTDTQYF.

This clonotype was counted only a few times. This rearrangement joins TRBV24-1 to TRBJ2-3, with a weak D call TRBD2 (5 bases). CDR1 is KGHDR, CDR2 SFDVKD, per germline. CDR3 length: 14 amino acids. Trimming stripped 4 bases from V and 2 bases from J, with 9 bases between. The chain's CDR3 is CATSDPGYTDTQYF. As DNA, the CDR3 is TGTGCCACCAGTGACCCGGGATACACAGATACGCAGTATTTT.

A few counts support this clonotype. CDR3 amino acids: CASSLRRTSSYEQYF. The CDR3 DNA is TGTGCCAGCAGCCTCCGACGGACCAGCTCCTACGAGCAGTACTTC. The chain joins TRBV5-8 to TRBJ2-7; no definite D call. V gave up 4 bases and J gave up 0 bases, with 14 bases separating them. Germline CDR1 is SGHTS and CDR2 is YDEGEE. The CDR3 length is 15 residues.

This clonotype was recorded a few times. This sequence joins TRBV29-1 and TRBJ2-3, with 14 bases matching TRBD2. The germline V gene has CDR1 SQVTM and CDR2 ANQGSEA. J was trimmed by 5 bases and V by 6 bases; bases with no gene match: 10. The CDR3 length is 16 residues. The CDR3 reads CSVKGLAGEVRDTQYF. For the CDR3, the DNA is TGCAGCGTGAAGGGACTAGCGGGGGAGGTGAGAGATACGCAGTATTTT.

This sequence joins TRBV6-2 or TRBV6-3 and TRBJ2-7; no reliable D call. CDR1 is MNHEY and CDR2 is SVGEGT in the germline V gene. V was trimmed by 1 base and J by 0 bases, leaving 10 bases between them. There are 15 residues in the CDR3. CDR3 in DNA: TGTGCCAGCAGTTACTGGGCAGAGAGCTCCTACGAGCAGTACTTC. It encodes CASSYWAESSYEQYF.

Concerning this clonotype itself: A single base separates this from a much larger clone, so it may be a read error. This chain connects TRBV10-3 to TRBJ2-1; D is unclear. Germline V gives CDR1 ENHRY, CDR2 SYGVKD. This CDR3 is 12 amino acids long. Trimming took 8 bases from V and 6 from J, leaving 11 bases between them. CDR3 sequence: CAIVVPPNEQFF. The CDR3 region has the DNA TGTGCCATCGTAGTCCCTCCCAATGAGCAGTTCTTC.

This clonotype showed up many times. The CDR3 loop reads CASSQDGRPMGEQYF. CDR3 nucleotides: TGTGCCAGCAGCCAAGATGGTCGCCCGATGGGCGAGCAGTACTTC. This chain links TRBV4-2 with TRBJ2-7; D gene uncertain. The CDR3 contains 15 residues. The V gene lost 0 bases and the J gene lost 6 bases, with 15 bases spanning the gap. Germline V gene sequence: CDR1 LGHNA, CDR2 YNFKEQ.

This clonotype was recorded a few times. CDR3 loop: CARVRQGWAKNIQYF. CDR3 nucleotides: TGTGCCAGAGTCAGACAGGGGTGGGCCAAAAACATTCAGTACTTC. V is TRBV27 and J is TRBJ2-4; 8 bases are a match to TRBD1. Per the germline V gene, CDR1 is MNHEY and CDR2 is SMNVEV (reference sequence). The CDR3 sequence is 15 residues long. V lost 9 bases and J lost 1; bases outside the gene matches: 8.

In its sample, this clonotype was seen a few times. This chain joins TRBV6-1 and TRBJ2-7; TRBD1 is a possible D gene (5 bases). The CDR3 totals 13 residues. Trimming stripped 5 bases from V and 3 bases from J, with 11 bases between. Germline CDR1 and CDR2: MNHNS and SASEGT. This CDR3 is CASSLWGFYEQYF. CDR3 nucleotides: TGTGCCAGCAGTCTATGGGGCTTCTACGAGCAGTACTTC.

This chain joins TRBV25-1 and TRBJ2-7; D is perhaps TRBD1 (7 bases). Germline V gene lookup returns CDR1 MGHDK and CDR2 SYGVNS. The V end was cut by 6 bases, the J end by 0 bases, with 18 bases between. The CDR3 totals 16 residues. CDR3 sequence (DNA): TGTGCCAGCAGCGGCCAGGGGGGCCCCATCTCCTACGAGCAGTACTTC. Translation gives CASSGQGGPISYEQYF.